A selection of T cell receptor beta chains follows, all from one sample in a study of OX40 agonist ivuxolimab in advanced cancers. Some clones are missing from TCRdb's copy, which holds only in-frame ones; the method was immunoSEQ multiplex PCR. The sample includes approximately 90,000 clones, about 91% of them seen just once. This specimen consisted of CD4+ or CD8+ T cells sorted from blood, obtained in a trial of the OX40 agonist ivuxolimab. The receptors were sampled from an adult with an advanced solid tumor such as melanoma, head and neck, liver or kidney cancer. The CDR3 runs from the conserved cysteine through the conserved F or W. D genes are given only for firm matches. Expanded clones get a size class; other rows say once, few or many, or leave the size out.

J gene | D gene | V gene | clone size | CDR3 protein | CDR3 DNA
TRBJ1-5 | TRBD1 | TRBV6-1 | . | CASNKLQGQPQHF | TGTGCCAGCAACAAACTACAGGGGCAGCCCCAGCATTTT
TRBJ1-5 | . | TRBV9 | . | CASSVGDSNYNQPQHF | TGTGCCAGCAGCGTGGGGGATTCAAATTACAATCAGCCCCAGCATTTT
TRBJ2-1 | TRBD2 | TRBV5-1 | . | CASSLAGGSSYNEQFF | TGCGCCAGCAGCTTGGCGGGAGGGAGCTCCTACAATGAGCAGTTCTTC
TRBJ1-1 | . | TRBV6-1 | . | CASSATVEAFF | TGTGCCAGCAGTGCGACAGTTGAAGCTTTCTTT
TRBJ2-2 | TRBD2 | TRBV7-2 | . | CASSLLSGSRTGELFF | TGTGCCAGCAGCTTACTTAGCGGGAGTCGAACCGGGGAGCTGTTTTTT
TRBJ2-7 | TRBD2 | TRBV5-6 | . | CASSLIGGSRTYEQYF | TGTGCCAGCAGCTTAATCGGCGGGAGCCGTACCTACGAGCAGTACTTC
TRBJ2-2 | . | TRBV6-5 | . | CASRDQGYATGELFF | TGTGCCAGCAGAGATCAGGGGTACGCCACCGGGGAGCTGTTTTTT
TRBJ2-3 | TRBD1 | TRBV5-1 | . | CASSLALGTGQADTQYF | TGCGCCAGCAGCTTGGCCTTGGGGACAGGGCAGGCAGATACGCAGTATTTT
TRBJ2-7 | . | TRBV18 | . | CASSPRRTLDRGEQYF | TGTGCCAGCTCACCAAGGCGGACACTTGATCGCGGCGAGCAGTACTTC
TRBJ2-2 | . | TRBV28 | . | CASSLGGQAGELFF | TGTGCCAGCAGTTTAGGGGGTCAAGCCGGGGAGCTGTTTTTT
TRBJ2-1 | . | TRBV29-1 | . | CSQFTGNEQFF | TGCAGCCAATTCACGGGCAATGAGCAGTTCTTC
TRBJ2-5 | . | TRBV7-7 | once | CASSLGTGGGETQYF | TGTGCTAGCAGCTTAGGGACTGGAGGAGGGGAGACCCAGTACTTC
TRBJ2-7 | . | TRBV11-2 | . | CASSSWGSYEQYF | TGTGCCAGCAGCTCCTGGGGGTCCTACGAGCAGTACTTC
TRBJ2-7 | . | TRBV2 | . | CASRPGDGYEQYF | TGTGCCAGCAGGCCAGGGGATGGCTACGAGCAGTACTTC
TRBJ1-5 | . | TRBV28 | . | CASRKSNQPQHF | TGTGCCAGCAGGAAGAGCAATCAGCCCCAGCATTTT
TRBJ2-4 | . | TRBV28 | . | CASSQTWRENIQYF | TGTGCCAGCAGTCAAACCTGGAGGGAAAACATTCAGTACTTC